This is a list of T cell receptor beta chains from one sample in a study of T cells in Graves' hyperthyroidism and ophthalmopathy. TCRdb reprocessed the multiplex PCR reads with MiXCR, giving one entry per CDR3 protein. Of a few hundred thousand distinct CDR3 sequences in the sample, 15% to 20% were seen once. Input material: blood. The source is a woman aged 18 to 35 with Graves' hyperthyroidism. Both conserved end residues are part of each CDR3. D genes are given only for firm matches. Size is stated for part of the rows, as once, few or many counts, or as a class when the clone is expanded.

NA TRBJ1-1 TRBD1 TRBV6-8 TGTGCCAGCAGGGAGAACCCGACAGGGTTGGAGATGAACACTGAAGCTTTCTTT CASRENPTGLEMNTEAFF
many TRBJ1-1 NA TRBV5-1 TGCGCCAGCAGCTTGACGGGACAAGAAGCTTTCTTT CASSLTGQEAFF
many TRBJ2-7 NA TRBV20-1 TGCAGTGCTAGAGATCCCGGGACTGAGCACGAGCAGTACTTC CSARDPGTEHEQYF
many TRBJ2-5 NA TRBV20-1 TGCAGTGTTTCGACTAACCTACAAGAGACCCAGTACTTC CSVSTNLQETQYF
NA TRBJ2-5 NA TRBV7-6 TGTGCCAGCAGCCTAGCCCCAGGACAAGAGACCCGGTACTTC CASSLAPGQETRYF
many TRBJ1-2 NA TRBV3-1 TGTGCCAGCAGCCAAATTGGCACAGGGTATGGCTACACCTTC CASSQIGTGYGYTF
many TRBJ1-2 NA TRBV20-1 TGCAGTGCTAGAGATTCCCAGGGGAGGGACTTC CSARDSQGRDF
NA TRBJ1-2 TRBD1 TRBV29-1 TGCAGCGTCGGGGAGGGGGCTGATGGCTACACCTTC CSVGEGADGYTF
many TRBJ1-2 TRBD1 TRBV24-1 TGTGCCACCAGTTCGACAGGGCCATCCTATGGCTACACCTTC CATSSTGPSYGYTF
many TRBJ1-1 NA TRBV4-1 TGCGCCAGCAGCCGGGATGGGTTGGGAGTTATTGGCACTGAAGCTTTCTTT CASSRDGLGVIGTEAFF
many TRBJ2-7 TRBD1 TRBV28 TGTGCCAGCAGTTTGGGCGACAGGGTGGACGAGCAGTACTTC CASSLGDRVDEQYF
many TRBJ1-1 NA TRBV12-3/TRBV12-4 TGTGCCAGCAGTTTAGCGCTAGGGGTGGCTGAAGCTTTCTTT CASSLALGVAEAFF
many TRBJ2-5 NA TRBV4-1 TGCGCCAGCAGCCCTGGGTCCCCAGAGACCCAGTACTTC CASSPGSPETQYF
NA TRBJ2-7 NA TRBV6-1 TGTGCCAGCAGTGGCTCGGGTGACGAGCAGTACTTC CASSGSGDEQYF
few TRBJ1-1 NA TRBV5-6 TGTGCCAGCAGCTTGGCAGGTCTGAGGACTGAAGCTTTCTTT CASSLAGLRTEAFF
few TRBJ2-5 NA TRBV13 TGTGCCAGCAGCTCGGGGCGAGGTAGCGAGACCCAGTACTTC CASSSGRGSETQYF
NA TRBJ1-2 TRBD1 TRBV20-1 TGCAGTGCTAGAGTGGGACAGGGGATGGACTATGGCTACACCTTC CSARVGQGMDYGYTF
medium-sized TRBJ2-6 NA TRBV27 TGTGCCAGCAGTTTTGTGGCGGAGTCTGGGGCCAACGTCCTGACTTTC CASSFVAESGANVLTF
many TRBJ2-5 TRBD1 TRBV6-1 TGTGCCAGCAACCTAGACAGGGGGCGCGAGACCCAGTACTTC CASNLDRGRETQYF
NA TRBJ2-7 NA TRBV6-1 TGTGCCAGCAGTCCCCGTTTTGAGCAGTACTTC CASSPRFEQYF
few TRBJ2-7 NA TRBV28 TGTGCCAGCAGTTTTCTCGGTGCAGGGGAGGGCGAGCAGTGCTTC CASSFLGAGEGEQCF
many TRBJ2-3 TRBD2 TRBV6-5 TGTGCCAGCAGTTACATGGGGGGGGGCACAGATACGCAGTATTTT CASSYMGGGTDTQYF
few TRBJ2-2 NA TRBV24-1 TGTGCCACCAGTGATCTGGCTTCCGGGAACACCGGGGAGCTGTTTTTT CATSDLASGNTGELFF
NA TRBJ2-4 TRBD2 TRBV13 TGTGCCAGCAGACCTAGCGGGGGGGCGTCCAAAAACATTCAGTACTTC CASRPSGGASKNIQYF
many TRBJ2-2 NA TRBV24-1 TGTGCCACCAAGTCGTCCGGGACGGAAAACACCGGGGAGCTGTTTTTT CATKSSGTENTGELFF
many TRBJ1-1 TRBD1 TRBV18 TGTGCCAGCTCTTCCAACGGGCGGACAGGGGAGAACACTGAAGCTTTCTTT CASSSNGRTGENTEAFF
many TRBJ1-1 NA TRBV12-3/TRBV12-4 TGTGCCAGCAGTCCATATAGGAACACTGAAGCTTTCTTT CASSPYRNTEAFF
many TRBJ1-5 NA TRBV6-4 TGTGCCAGCAGTAAAGGGGCCCTTAGCAATCAGCCCCAGCATTTT CASSKGALSNQPQHF
many TRBJ2-5 TRBD1 TRBV7-7 TGTGCTAGCAGCTCCGGGACAGGGGACGAGACCCAGTACTTC CASSSGTGDETQYF
many TRBJ2-5 NA TRBV15 TGTGCCACCAGCAGAGATAGCCGGGAGACCCAGTACTTC CATSRDSRETQYF
many TRBJ2-5 TRBD2 TRBV6-5 TGTGCCAGCGGGGGAGGGTACCAAGAGACCCAGTACTTC CASGGGYQETQYF
many TRBJ1-2 NA TRBV20-1 TGCAGTGCTAGAGAAACAGGGTTAGGCTACACCTTC CSARETGLGYTF
NA TRBJ2-5 NA TRBV6-1 TGTGCCAGCAGTGAACCCACGGCGTACCAAGAGACCCAGTACTTC CASSEPTAYQETQYF
many TRBJ1-1 NA TRBV11-1 TGTGCCAGCAGCTTAACCTACATGAACACTGAAGCTTTCTTT CASSLTYMNTEAFF
few TRBJ1-5 NA TRBV12-3/TRBV12-4 TGTGCCAGCAGCTATGCATATAGCAATCAGCCCCAGCATTTT CASSYAYSNQPQHF
many TRBJ2-2 NA TRBV28 TGTGCCAGCAGGGAAGCGGGTCTCAACACCGGGGAGCTGTTTTTT CASREAGLNTGELFF
many TRBJ2-5 NA TRBV7-6 TGTGCCAGCAGCCCCGGGGTCCAAGAGACCCAGTACTTC CASSPGVQETQYF
few TRBJ2-7 TRBD1 TRBV11-1 TGTGCCAGCAGCTTAGGGGCCGGGACAGGGGTCTACGAGCAGTACTTC CASSLGAGTGVYEQYF
few TRBJ1-5 NA TRBV3-1 TGTGCCAGCAGCCAAGGGGCAGGGTTGGACCAGCCCCAGCATTTT CASSQGAGLDQPQHF
once TRBJ2-5 TRBD2 TRBV20-1 TGCAGTGCTTCCGGGACTAGCGGGGATCTGGAGACCCAGTACTTC CSASGTSGDLETQYF
many TRBJ2-5 NA TRBV5-1 TGCGCCAGCAGCTCTCCCTGGTCGGAAGAGACCCAGTACTTC CASSSPWSEETQYF
many TRBJ2-5 NA TRBV15 TGTGCCACCAGCAGAGATGGCTGGAAAGAGACCCAGTACTTC CATSRDGWKETQYF
many TRBJ1-5 NA TRBV28 TGTGCCAGCAGTTTAGGTCTCTCCCAGCATTTT CASSLGLSQHF
many TRBJ1-1 NA TRBV4-1 TGCGCCAGCAGCCACCCCTTTTTCGTGAACACTGAAGCTTTCTTT CASSHPFFVNTEAFF
many TRBJ1-1 NA TRBV28 TGTGCCAGCACCACACCGGGGCTTACGTCTGAAGCTTTCTTT CASTTPGLTSEAFF
many TRBJ1-5 NA TRBV6-1 TGTGCCAGCAGTGGTCGAGGGGGACTAAGCAATCAGCCCCAGCATTTT CASSGRGGLSNQPQHF
many TRBJ2-5 NA TRBV15 TGTGCCACCAGTTTAACAGGGAGGGACGAGACCCAGTACTTC CATSLTGRDETQYF
NA TRBJ2-5 TRBD2 TRBV7-2 TGTGCCAGCAGCTTAGGAATTAGCGGGAGCAAGACCCAGTACTTC CASSLGISGSKTQYF
few TRBJ1-2 TRBD1 TRBV28 TGTGCCAGCAGTTTATCGACAGGGGGGAGCAACTATGGCTACACCTTC CASSLSTGGSNYGYTF
many TRBJ2-7 NA TRBV7-2 TGTGCCAGCAGCTTAGGTTGGGGTTCGGGAAACTACGAGCAGTACTTC CASSLGWGSGNYEQYF
many TRBJ1-2 NA TRBV5-1 TGCGCCAGCAGCTTGTACGGCAGCGAGGCCGACTATGGCTACACCTTC CASSLYGSEADYGYTF
many TRBJ2-2 TRBD2 TRBV12-3/TRBV12-4 TGTGCCAGCAGTTTGAAGGCGGGGGGGTCACTAGGGGAGCTGTTTTTT CASSLKAGGSLGELFF
many TRBJ2-7 TRBD1 TRBV2 TGTGCCGCACCGGGACAGGGAGGCTACGAGCAGTACTTC CAAPGQGGYEQYF